What follows are 26 T cell receptor beta chains derived from one specimen sequenced in a study of cytomegalovirus exposure and HLA in healthy donors (dated by TCRdb to between 2016 and 2019). Libraries were built with the immunoSEQ multiplex PCR assay. For the multiplex PCR, a mixture combining 60 forward primers for TCR Vbeta segments and 13 reverse primers for TCR Jbeta segments was used. TCRdb obtained this table from immuneACCESS and retained in-frame rearrangements with V and J assigned. These tables miss some clones; where compared with another copy, unresolved V genes account for less than half of the shortfall, and the remainder is unexplained. This sample comprises some 120,000 clones, around 74% of them detected only once. The ten largest make up approximately 3.1% of the sample. Sequenced input: PBMCs. Receptor source: a man between 25 and 39 years old in good health and CMV-seronegative.

This clone was seen only a few times. The CDR3: CASSEGYSNEKLFF. CDR3 DNA sequence: TGCGCCAGCAGCGAGGGCTACTCTAATGAAAAACTGTTTTTT. V and J are TRBV4-3 and TRBJ1-4; D remains unclear. Between the trimmed V and J ends, which lost 5 bases and 3 bases, there was a span of 10 bases. Germline lookup yields CDR1 LGHNA and CDR2 YSLEER. CDR3 length: 14 residues.

This clone has only a few counts. The chain uses TRBV4-1 and TRBJ2-3, with 12 bases matching TRBD1. The CDR3 contains 18 residues. Trimming at V came to 6 bases and at J to 1 base, leaving 11 bases not matched to a gene. The germline V gene has CDR1 MGHRA and CDR2 YSYEKL. CDR3 residues: CASSRDRGLGRGTDTQYF. DNA for the CDR3: TGCGCCAGCAGTAGGGACAGGGGGCTCGGAAGGGGCACAGATACGCAGTATTTT.

The rearrangement joins TRBV7-3 to TRBJ1-1; 7 positions match TRBD1. This CDR3 has 13 residues. Germline lookup yields CDR1 SGHTA and CDR2 FQGTGA. V lost 4 bases to trimming and J lost 11 bases; unmatched junction nucleotides: 10. This CDR3 reads CASSSQGGEGAFF. CDR3 DNA: TGTGCCAGCAGCTCCCAAGGGGGCGAGGGTGCTTTCTTT.

This clone was counted only a few times. The J gene is TRBJ1-2, the V gene TRBV18; 8 bases fit TRBD1. The junction had 7 bases not matched to a gene; V was cut back by 6 bases and J by 7 bases. The germline V gene has CDR1 KGHSH and CDR2 LQKENI. CDR3 size: 13 residues. The CDR3: CASSAGTGGGYTF. The DNA for the CDR3 is TGTGCCAGCTCGGCCGGGACAGGAGGTGGCTACACCTTC. The complete variable domain, with remaining parts taken from reference TRBV18 and TRBJ1-2, reads NAGVMQNPRHLVRRRGQEARLRCSPMKGHSHVYWYRQLPEEGLKFMVYLQKENIIDESGMPKERFSAEFPKEGPSILRIQQVVRGDSAAYFCASSAGTGGGYTFGSGTRLTVV.

J is TRBJ1-2 and V is TRBV7-2; 9 bases agree with TRBD1. The junction had 4 bases not matched to a gene; V was cut back by 2 bases and J by 6 bases. Per the germline V gene, CDR1 is SGHTA and CDR2 is FQGNSA. The CDR3 contains 14 residues. In DNA, the CDR3 is TGTGCCAGCAGCTTAATAGGGACAGGGAATGGCTACACCTTC. Its protein is CASSLIGTGNGYTF. Full variable domain (remainder filled in from reference TRBV7-2 and TRBJ1-2): GAGVSQSPSNKVTEKGKDVELRCDPISGHTALYWYRQSLGQGLEFLIYFQGNSAPDKSGLPSDRFSAERTGGSVSTLTIQRTQQEDSAVYLCASSLIGTGNGYTFGSGTRLTVV.

This clone appeared once. The genes are TRBV7-2 and TRBJ2-7; 7 bases line up with TRBD2. The length of the CDR3 is 15 residues. Germline values: CDR1 SGHTA, CDR2 FQGNSA. The ends lost 6 bases at V and 2 bases at J; junction bases unmatched: 10. The CDR3 sequence is CASRDQRAGTYEQYF. As DNA, the CDR3 is TGTGCCAGCAGGGACCAGCGAGCGGGGACCTACGAGCAGTACTTC.

J is TRBJ1-6 and V is TRBV2; D might be TRBD1 (5 bases). This CDR3 comprises 16 residues. Trimming shortened V by 3 bases and J by 6 bases, and 15 bases separated the two germline ends. Per germline, CDR1 SNHLY and CDR2 FYNNEI. CDR3 nucleotide sequence: TGTGCCAGCAGTGATCCGGGGGGGGTTTTTAATTCACCCCTCCACTTT. Translating gives CASSDPGGVFNSPLHF.

This clone came up a few times. The chain has TRBV7-3 and TRBJ1-2; TRBD1 might be the D (5 bases). The CDR3 extends over 13 amino acids. CDR1 is SGHTA and CDR2 is FQGTGA in the germline V gene. Trimming cost V 2 bases and J 3 bases, with 7 bases left between them. CDR3 protein: CASSLGGDYGYTF. CDR3 coding DNA: TGTGCCAGCAGCTTAGGGGGGGACTATGGCTACACCTTC.

This sequence joins TRBV6-6 and TRBJ2-7, with D possibly TRBD1 on 6 matching bases. The CDR3 totals 12 residues. Per germline, CDR1 MNHNY and CDR2 SVGAGI (reference sequence). V lost 5 bases, J lost 2 bases, and 7 bases lay in between. The CDR3 bases are TGTGCCAGCAGTGGACAGACCTACGAGCAGTACTTC. The encoded protein is CASSGQTYEQYF.

The gene calls are TRBV6-6 and TRBJ1-5; 8 nucleotides line up with TRBD1. CDR1 is MNHNY, CDR2 SVGAGI, per germline (reference sequence). The CDR3 is made up of 15 amino acids. The V and J ends lost 7 bases and 1 base, in that order; junction bases with no gene match: 6. The chain's CDR3 is CASTARQGSNQPQHF. The CDR3 region has the DNA TGTGCCAGCACCGCCCGACAGGGGAGCAATCAGCCCCAGCATTTT.

V usage is TRBV6-5 and J usage is TRBJ2-1, with 7 bases matching TRBD2. Unmatched junction bases numbered 8, after V lost 0 bases and J lost 9 bases. CDR1 MNHEY and CDR2 SVGAGI come from the germline V gene. The CDR3 contains 15 residues. CDR3 DNA sequence: TGTGCCAGCAGTTACTCTTCGGCGGGAGAGGGTGAGCAGTTCTTC. Translated, it gives CASSYSSAGEGEQFF.

The J gene is TRBJ2-2, the V gene TRBV19; D is ambiguous. From germline, CDR1 is LNHDA and CDR2 SQIVND (reference sequence). Trimming shortened V by 7 bases and J by 2 bases, and 11 bases separated the two germline ends. This CDR3 contains 14 residues. This chain's CDR3 is CASKVVINTGELFF. In nucleotides, the CDR3 is TGTGCCAGTAAAGTAGTGATCAACACCGGGGAGCTGTTTTTT. Variable domain in full (rest from reference TRBV19 and TRBJ2-2): DGGITQSPKYLFRKEGQNVTLSCEQNLNHDAMYWYRQDPGQGLRLIYYSQIVNDFQKGDIAEGYSVSREKKESFPLTVTSAQKNPTAFYLCASKVVINTGELFFGEGSRLTVL.

The CDR3 sequence is CASTLTSYEQYF. CDR3 bases: TGTGCCAGCACCCTCACTTCGTACGAGCAGTACTTC. This chain connects TRBV28 to TRBJ2-7, with D uncertain. In germline, CDR1 is MDHEN, CDR2 SYDVKM. V lost 7 bases, J lost 4 bases, and 11 bases lay in between. This CDR3 is built from 12 residues. Full variable domain (missing parts from reference TRBV28 and TRBJ2-7): DVKVTQSSRYLVKRTGEKVFLECVQDMDHENMFWYRQDPGLGLRLIYFSYDVKMKEKGDIPEGYSVSREKKERFSLILESASTNQTSMYLCASTLTSYEQYFGPGTRLTVT.

The chain recombines TRBV4-1 with TRBJ2-3; 11 bases align to TRBD2. Germline CDR1 and CDR2: MGHRA and YSYEKL. Trimming removed 0 bases from V and 3 bases from J; junction bases left unmatched: 2. CDR3 length equals 16 residues. Written as DNA, the CDR3 is TGCGCCAGCAGCCAAGATAGGACTAGCGGGACAGATACGCAGTATTTT. Residues: CASSQDRTSGTDTQYF.

This sequence joins TRBV7-9 and TRBJ2-6, with 11 bases fitting TRBD1. This CDR3 region has 18 residues. The trim removed 0 bases at V and 3 bases at J, leaving 4 bases unmatched. The germline CDR1 and CDR2 sequences are SEHNR and FQNEAQ (reference sequence). The CDR3 DNA is TGTGCCAGCAGCTTAGCCCCGGGACAGGGGGATGGGGCCAACGTCCTGACTTTC. It codes for CASSLAPGQGDGANVLTF.

The V and J genes are TRBV7-6 and TRBJ1-6; D might be TRBD1 (6 bases). The CDR3 loop spans 12 amino acids. V was shortened by 5 bases and J by 7 bases, with 6 bases between the two germline ends. Germline CDR1 and CDR2: SGHVS and FNYEAQ. The CDR3 DNA follows: TGTGCCAGCAGCCAGGGGAATTCACCCCTCCACTTT. Translation: CASSQGNSPLHF. The complete variable domain, with remaining parts taken from reference TRBV7-6 and TRBJ1-6, reads GAGVSQSPRYKVTKRGQDVALRCDPISGHVSLYWYRQALGQGPEFLTYFNYEAQQDKSGLPNDRFSAERPEGSISTLTIQRTEQRDSAMYRCASSQGNSPLHFGNGTRLTVT.

The rearrangement uses TRBV7-8 and TRBJ1-2; 8 nucleotides line up with TRBD1. The CDR3 length is 14 residues. V lost 1 base and J lost 8; bases outside the gene matches: 6. From germline, CDR1 is SGHVS and CDR2 FQNEAQ. The CDR3 DNA reads TGTGCCAGCAGCTTAGAAGGACAGGGAGGAGGCTACACCTTC. This sequence encodes CASSLEGQGGGYTF.

This sequence joins TRBV1 and TRBJ1-2; TRBD1 was called by the table and not checked on the DNA. TRBV1 is noted as a pseudogene. The CDR3 runs 9 residues. The CDR3 DNA sequence: TGCACCAGCAGGGCAGTCTACACCTTC. Protein: CTSRAVYTF.

CDR3 loop: CASSVSSGGVSSYNEQFF. The CDR3 nucleotides are TGTGCCAGCAGCGTCTCTAGCGGGGGGGTGAGCTCCTACAATGAGCAGTTCTTC. The V gene is TRBV9, the J gene TRBJ2-1, with 12 bases matching TRBD2. V dropped 2 bases and J dropped 0; count of bases not matched to a gene: 6. This CDR3 is built from 18 residues. CDR1 and CDR2 (germline): SGDLS, YYNGEE.

The rearrangement joins TRBV2 to TRBJ2-3; 8 positions match TRBD2. Per the germline V gene, CDR1 is SNHLY and CDR2 is FYNNEI. The CDR3 sequence is 18 residues long. V shed 7 bases, J shed 2 bases, and the junction held 17 bases outside the gene matches. The CDR3 protein is CASNDPYSGAGFTDTQYF. CDR3 in DNA: TGTGCCAGCAACGACCCCTATAGCGGGGCAGGTTTCACAGATACGCAGTATTTT.

Details on this clone: Compared with germline, one end of the junction differs, possibly owing to a read error. The CDR3 loop reads CASSLKVAGFYEQYF. DNA for the CDR3: TGTGCTAGCAGCTTAAAGGTAGCGGGGTTCTACGAGCAGTACTTC. The rearrangement joins TRBV7-7 to TRBJ2-7; 8 bases match TRBD2. CDR3 length: 15 amino acids. The germline V gene encodes CDR1 SSHAT and CDR2 FNYEAQ (reference sequence).

This rearrangement joins TRBV28 to TRBJ2-3; TRBD1 matches 10 bases. Germline loops: CDR1 MDHEN, CDR2 SYDVKM. The J segment lost 5 bases and the V segment lost 3 bases, leaving 11 bases of the junction unmatched. The CDR3 consists of 17 residues. The CDR3 DNA is TGTGCCAGCAGTTTGCTGTCTGTGACAGGGGGCAGAGATACGCAGTATTTT. Its protein is CASSLLSVTGGRDTQYF.

V and J are TRBV7-9 and TRBJ2-5; possibly TRBD2 for D (5 bases). CDR1 SEHNR and CDR2 FQNEAQ come from the germline V gene (reference sequence). CDR3 length: 14 residues. V gave up 1 base and J gave up 5 bases, with 11 bases separating them. The CDR3 bases are TGTGCCAGCAGCTTAGGGACTTTCCTGGAGACCCAGTACTTC. Its translation: CASSLGTFLETQYF.

The chain couples TRBV10-2 to TRBJ2-7; 7 bases match TRBD1. V gave up 2 bases and J gave up 0 bases; unmatched junction bases: 1. The CDR3 runs to 14 residues. Looked up from germline, CDR1 is WSHSY and CDR2 is SAAADI. CDR3 DNA sequence: TGCGCCAGCAGTGAGAGACAGGGCTCCTACGAGCAGTACTTC. Translated, it gives CASSERQGSYEQYF.

A note on this clone: Sequence at one end of the junction differs from germline and may be a read error. This chain joins TRBV27 and TRBJ1-2; 7 bases agree with TRBD1. This CDR3 contains 11 residues. Germline loops: CDR1 MNHEY, CDR2 SMNVEV (reference sequence). CDR3 bases: TGTGCCAGCAGTGGTCCGGGACAGACTCTCTTC. Amino acid sequence: CASSGPGQTLF.

The chain combines TRBV29-1 with TRBJ2-7; 11 positions match TRBD1. The CDR3 is 14 amino acids. Germline V gives CDR1 SQVTM, CDR2 ANQGSEA. J was trimmed by 6 bases and V by 7 bases; bases with no gene match: 11. The CDR3 protein is CSAQPGTGGGEQYF. CDR3 coding DNA: TGCAGCGCCCAACCCGGGACAGGGGGGGGCGAGCAGTACTTC.